The next 28 T cell receptor beta chains were all read from a single sample in a study of T-cell reconstitution after alpha-beta-depleted transplantation in children. Findings and limits, study-wide: Several hundred expanded graft clones reportedly supplied alpha-beta T cells about two months after transplant.

It was with unique molecular identifiers that the TCRbeta library was prepared. TCRdb re-called the PCR reads through MiXCR, storing one row per CDR3 protein. The table records tens of thousands of distinct CDR3 sequences, about 7% of them present only once. Their antigens remain unidentified. The source was peripheral blood, collected 60 days after TCRalphabeta/CD19-depleted stem cell transplant. Receptors originate from a child less than two years old who had a stem cell transplant for acute myeloid leukemia, so the T cells may come from the graft donor.

The chain links TRBV9 to TRBJ2-7; TRBD2 aligns across 12 bases. CDR1 is SGDLS, CDR2 YYNGEE, per germline. Trimming at V came to 4 bases and at J to 2 bases, leaving 7 bases not matched to a gene. This CDR3 region has 16 residues. The CDR3 DNA sequence: TGTGCCAGCAGCCCCCTAGCGGGAGGGCCTCCCTACGAGCAGTACTTC. Protein sequence: CASSPLAGGPPYEQYF.

This clonotype was recorded many times. V is TRBV9 and J is TRBJ2-1; the D gene could be TRBD1 or TRBD2 (6 bases each). V dropped 0 bases and J dropped 7 bases, with 14 bases sitting between them. The CDR3 is 15 residues long. Germline V CDR1 and CDR2: SGDLS, YYNGEE. CDR3 nucleotide sequence: TGTGCCAGCAGCGTAGGAAGGGGGGCATTTAATGAGCAGTTCTTC. Protein: CASSVGRGAFNEQFF.

This clonotype was observed a handful of times. The V gene is TRBV6-2 or TRBV6-3, the J gene TRBJ1-6, with 7 bases that match TRBD1. V was clipped by 2 bases and J by 2 bases; unmatched bases: 9. The CDR3 covers 18 residues. Germline V lookup: CDR1 MNHEY, CDR2 SVGEGT. CDR3 nucleotide sequence: TGTGCCAGCAGTTACGGAGGGGGCCACGGAACCTATAATTCACCCCTCCACTTT. Its protein is CASSYGGGHGTYNSPLHF.

This sequence joins TRBV4-3 and TRBJ2-7; a possible D gene is TRBD1 (7 bases). V was cut by 3 bases and J by 2 bases, with 17 bases left in between. Germline-derived CDR1 and CDR2 are LGHNA and YSLEER. The CDR3 spans 16 residues. In DNA, the CDR3 is TGCGCCAGCAGCCAGGGGGGACAGTCTGGGGCCTACGAGCAGTACTTC. This codes for CASSQGGQSGAYEQYF.

This clonotype has at least ten counts. The chain uses TRBV14 and TRBJ2-7, with D unclear. The CDR3 has 12 amino acids. CDR1 is SGHDN, CDR2 FVKESK, per germline. The ends were cut back, 5 bases at V and 3 bases at J, with 8 bases in the middle. The CDR3 region is CASSRTGYEQYF. In nucleotides, the CDR3 is TGTGCCAGCAGCAGGACGGGCTACGAGCAGTACTTC. The whole variable domain, filled in from reference TRBV14 and TRBJ2-7, reads EAGVTQFPSHSVIEKGQTVTLRCDPISGHDNLYWYRRVMGKEIKFLLHFVKESKQDESGMPNNRFLAERTGGTYSTLKVQPAELEDSGVYFCASSRTGYEQYFGPGTRLTVT.

This clonotype was counted ten times or more. The rearrangement uses TRBV7-8 and TRBJ2-7, with D hard to call. The ends were cut back, 1 base at V and 3 bases at J, with 4 bases in the middle. CDR1 and CDR2 from the germline V gene are SGHVS and FQNEAQ. The CDR3 contains 12 residues. CDR3 sequence (DNA): TGTGCCAGCAGCTTAGATGTCTACGAGCAGTACTTC. Translating it yields CASSLDVYEQYF.

This chain links TRBV6-5 with TRBJ1-1, with D tentatively TRBD1 (6 bases). With 6 bases removed from V and 2 bases from J, the gap between germline ends came to 10 bases. This CDR3 has 13 amino acids. Germline CDR1 is MNHEY and CDR2 is SVGAGI. The CDR3 DNA is TGTGCCAGCAGATTACAGGGTAACACTGAAGCTTTCTTT. Protein: CASRLQGNTEAFF.

This clonotype appeared a few times. V is TRBV20-1 and J is TRBJ2-1; 12 bases match TRBD2. The CDR3 has 16 residues. CDR1 is DFQATT, CDR2 SNEGSKA, per germline (reference sequence). Germline trimming cut 5 bases from V and 5 bases from J; bases unmatched to any gene: 10. CDR3 sequence: CSARNLAGGPNNEQFF. The CDR3 DNA follows: TGCAGTGCTCGTAATCTAGCGGGGGGGCCAAACAATGAGCAGTTCTTC.

This clonotype has a count of ten or more. CDR3 DNA: TGCGCCAGCAGCCCCCACGAGTTTAACTATGGCTACACCTTC. Translated: CASSPHEFNYGYTF. The rearrangement links TRBV5-1 to TRBJ1-2; no reliable D call. CDR3 length: 14 amino acids. Per germline, CDR1 SGHRS and CDR2 YFSETQ. The V end was cut by 4 bases, the J end by 1 base, with 11 bases between.

This clonotype was counted many times. The chain links TRBV7-9 to TRBJ2-7, with TRBD1 matching 7 bases. The germline CDR1 and CDR2 sequences are SEHNR and FQNEAQ (reference sequence). V lost 5 bases to trimming and J lost 5 bases; unmatched junction nucleotides: 12. The CDR3 length is 15 residues. In DNA form, the CDR3 reads TGTGCCAGCAGCAACCCCGTGACAGGGTTGCACGAGCAGTACTTC. This translates into CASSNPVTGLHEQYF.

This clonotype was seen at least ten times. V usage is TRBV9 and J usage is TRBJ2-7; 9 bases are a match to TRBD2. This CDR3 contains 16 residues. V shed 0 bases, J shed 7 bases, and the junction held 11 bases outside the gene matches. The germline V gene encodes CDR1 SGDLS and CDR2 YYNGEE. The DNA of the CDR3 is TGTGCCAGCAGCGTAGAGGCTAGCGGGGCCCTGTCTGAGCAGTACTTC. Protein sequence: CASSVEASGALSEQYF. Filled out from reference TRBV9 and TRBJ2-7, the complete variable domain reads DSGVTQTPKHLITATGQRVTLRCSPRSGDLSVYWYQQSLDQGLQFLIQYYNGEERAKGNILERFSAQQFPDLHSELNLSSLELGDSALYFCASSVEASGALSEQYFGPGTRLTVT.

The V call is TRBV2, the J call TRBJ1-5; D unclear. There are 15 residues in the CDR3. The germline V gene has CDR1 SNHLY and CDR2 FYNNEI. The V end lost 0 bases, the J end lost 7 bases, and 13 bases lay between the germline ends. CDR3 bases: TGTGCCAGCAGTGAAGCGCTTCTGGGAGAGCAGCCCCAGCATTTT. Translated, it gives CASSEALLGEQPQHF.

This clonotype was detected many times. This sequence joins TRBV29-1 and TRBJ1-1; maybe TRBD1 (6 bases). V lost 6 bases and J 7 bases, leaving 15 bases between the germline ends. Germline V gene sequence: CDR1 SQVTM, CDR2 ANQGSEA. The CDR3 contains 12 residues. CDR3 DNA: TGCAGCGTCGAATATGGGGGCATTGAAGCTTTCTTT. Its protein is CSVEYGGIEAFF. Supplemented by reference TRBV29-1 and TRBJ1-1, the full variable domain reads SAVISQKPSRDICQRGTSLTIQCQVDSQVTMMFWYRQQPGQSLTLIATANQGSEATYESGFVIDKFPISRPNLTFSTLTVSNMSPEDSSIYLCSVEYGGIEAFFGQGTRLTVV.

This clonotype has a count of ten or more. The chain uses TRBV10-3 and TRBJ2-2; D unresolved. Trimming took off 7 bases at V and 3 bases at J, with 9 bases between the two ends. Germline CDR1 is ENHRY and CDR2 is SYGVKD. CDR3 length: 13 amino acids. This chain's CDR3 is CAIIDGDTGELFF. CDR3 sequence (DNA): TGTGCCATCATCGACGGCGACACCGGGGAGCTGTTTTTT.

This clonotype was seen repeatedly, ten times or more. The chain combines TRBV9 with TRBJ2-1; TRBD1 is a possible D gene (6 bases). The CDR3 totals 15 residues. Trimming shortened V by 3 bases and J by 1 base, and 11 bases separated the two germline ends. Germline V CDR1 and CDR2: SGDLS, YYNGEE. The CDR3 reads CASSDREGSYNEQFF. The CDR3 nucleotides read TGTGCCAGCAGCGACAGGGAAGGGTCCTACAATGAGCAGTTCTTC. The entire variable domain, with the rest obtained from reference TRBV9 and TRBJ2-1, is as follows: DSGVTQTPKHLITATGQRVTLRCSPRSGDLSVYWYQQSLDQGLQFLIQYYNGEERAKGNILERFSAQQFPDLHSELNLSSLELGDSALYFCASSDREGSYNEQFFGPGTRLTVL.

This clonotype has at least ten counts. The rearrangement uses TRBV27 and TRBJ2-1; D is unresolved. This CDR3 contains 13 residues. V gave up 6 bases and J gave up 7 bases, with 13 bases separating them. Germline V CDR1 and CDR2: MNHEY, SMNVEV (reference sequence). The CDR3 coding sequence is TGTGCCAGCAGCGTACTGGAAGGGAATGAGCAGTTCTTC. It specifies CASSVLEGNEQFF.

This clonotype was counted at least ten times. The chain uses TRBV6-5 and TRBJ2-1; 9 nucleotides line up with TRBD1. Germline V CDR1 and CDR2: MNHEY, SVGAGI. V dropped 2 bases and J dropped 4; count of bases not matched to a gene: 12. CDR3 length: 18 residues. Written as DNA, the CDR3 is TGTGCCAGCAGTTACGATCCGACCGGGACAGGGAGATACAATGAGCAGTTCTTC. It is translated as CASSYDPTGTGRYNEQFF.

This clonotype was counted ten times or more. The chain is built from TRBV9 and TRBJ2-2; D possibly matches TRBD1 or TRBD2 (5 bases each). Germline values: CDR1 SGDLS, CDR2 YYNGEE. The germline V and J ends were trimmed by 0 bases and 4 bases, with 10 bases remaining between them. The CDR3 sequence is 15 residues long. The CDR3 DNA is TGTGCCAGCAGCGTAGGAGGGGCGAGCACCGGGGAGCTGTTTTTT. Its translation is CASSVGGASTGELFF.

In its sample, this clonotype was seen many times. The V call is TRBV28, the J call TRBJ1-5; D is uncertain. From germline, CDR1 is MDHEN and CDR2 SYDVKM. The germline V and J ends were trimmed by 1 base and 0 bases, with 10 bases remaining between them. The CDR3 runs 16 residues. The CDR3 nucleotides read TGTGCCAGCAGTTTATTCCTCTGGGGTAGCAATCAGCCCCAGCATTTT. It yields the protein CASSLFLWGSNQPQHF.

This clonotype appeared many times. The chain combines TRBV4-1 with TRBJ2-7, with D perhaps TRBD1 (6 bases). V was trimmed by 1 base and J by 0 bases, leaving 10 bases between them. Germline V CDR1 and CDR2: MGHRA, YSYEKL. The CDR3 spans 15 residues. The CDR3 region is CASSQVGGISYEQYF. As DNA, the CDR3 is TGCGCCAGCAGCCAAGTAGGGGGAATCTCCTACGAGCAGTACTTC.

This clonotype showed up many times. The genes are TRBV4-2 and TRBJ1-1, with 7 bases identical to TRBD1. Germline-derived CDR1 and CDR2 are LGHNA and YNFKEQ. The CDR3 extends over 14 amino acids. V trimming: 0 bases; J trimming: 3 bases; junction bases outside the gene matches: 1. The CDR3 here is CASSQDDRDTEAFF. The CDR3 coding sequence is TGTGCCAGCAGCCAAGATGACAGGGACACTGAAGCTTTCTTT.

This clonotype was seen at least ten times. This chain uses TRBV7-9 with TRBJ2-7, with D possibly TRBD1 on 5 matching bases. V was trimmed by 4 bases and J by 2 bases, leaving 15 bases between them. Per the germline V gene, CDR1 is SEHNR and CDR2 is FQNEAQ (reference sequence). The length of the CDR3 is 15 residues. The CDR3 coding sequence is TGTGCCAGCAGCTCCGCTCAGGACACCACCTACGAGCAGTACTTC. Translating gives CASSSAQDTTYEQYF.

This clonotype was observed many times. V usage is TRBV28 and J usage is TRBJ1-1; D gene uncertain. Germline CDR1 and CDR2: MDHEN and SYDVKM. This CDR3 is 13 amino acids long. The ends were cut back, 4 bases at V and 2 bases at J, with 8 bases in the middle. The CDR3 spells CASSYTPNTEAFF. The DNA of the CDR3 is TGTGCCAGCAGTTATACCCCCAACACTGAAGCTTTCTTT.

Ten or more counts support this clonotype. The chain carries TRBV12-3 or TRBV12-4 and TRBJ2-7; D gene ambiguous. Deletions cut 4 bases from V and 6 bases from J, with 16 bases between. The CDR3 covers 14 residues. CDR3 nucleotide sequence: TGTGCCAGCAGTTCCCCGACGGCGCCGCCCGAGCAGTACTTC. This codes for CASSSPTAPPEQYF.

This clonotype was seen ten or more times. J is TRBJ2-3 and V is TRBV7-6; D is possibly TRBD1 (5 bases). Deletions cut 1 base from V and 6 bases from J, with 26 bases between. Germline assignment: CDR1 SGHVS and CDR2 FNYEAQ. The CDR3 is made up of 19 amino acids. The CDR3 DNA reads as TGTGCCAGCAGCTTAGTTTCAGGCCCTCGCAGGGCTAGTATGGATACGCAGTATTTT. It yields the protein CASSLVSGPRRASMDTQYF.

At least ten counts were recorded for this clonotype. The V call is TRBV20-1, the J call TRBJ2-1; 8 nucleotides line up with TRBD1. The V and J ends lost 5 bases and 3 bases, in that order; junction bases with no gene match: 6. The CDR3 covers 14 residues. Looked up from germline, CDR1 is DFQATT and CDR2 is SNEGSKA (reference sequence). CDR3 sequence reads: CSAGGRGLYNEQFF. In DNA form, the CDR3 reads TGCAGTGCTGGGGGCAGGGGGCTCTACAATGAGCAGTTCTTC.

This clonotype appeared many times. The chain employs TRBV24-1 and TRBJ1-4; D not certain. This CDR3 contains 15 residues. Looked up from germline, CDR1 is KGHDR and CDR2 is SFDVKD. The V gene lost 4 bases and the J gene lost 4 bases, with 12 bases spanning the gap. The CDR3 DNA follows: TGTGCCACCAGTGAAGGACGGATTATTAATGAAAAACTGTTTTTT. Translated: CATSEGRIINEKLFF.

This clonotype was detected many times. This chain connects TRBV27 to TRBJ2-2; perhaps TRBD2 as D (5 bases). Germline CDR1 and CDR2: MNHEY and SMNVEV (reference sequence). The CDR3 contains 15 residues. Trimming took 3 bases from V and 3 from J, leaving 11 bases between them. The CDR3 coding sequence is TGTGCCAGCAGTTTGGGAGTTCCCGACACCGGGGAGCTGTTTTTT. It is translated as CASSLGVPDTGELFF.